Listed below are T cell receptor beta chains from one sample, sequenced in a study of CD8 T cells in Susac syndrome. In TCRdb, the immunoSEQ multiplex PCR reads were re-called with MiXCR into one record per CDR3 protein. The table has roughly 200,000 distinct CDR3 sequences, just under 95% seen once. The specimen sequenced was CD4+ T cells from PBMCs. The receptor source for this set is a human donor with Susac syndrome. Each CDR3 is given with its conserved first and last residue. Each record gives: D gene, clone size, V gene, J gene, CDR3 DNA, CDR3 protein. D genes are given only for firm matches. A row's size may be missing; if present it is once, few, many or a size class.

-	-	TRBV6-1	TRBJ2-7	TGTGCCAGCGGGATCAACCCGACAGGGGAGGGCTACGAGCAGTACTTC	CASGINPTGEGYEQYF
TRBD1	-	TRBV28	TRBJ2-6	TGTGCCAGCAGGGCCCGACAGGGATCATCCTCTGGGGCCAACGTCCTGACTTTC	CASRARQGSSSGANVLTF
TRBD2	-	TRBV11-2	TRBJ2-5	TGTGCCAGCAGCCCCCCGGGACTAGGAGAGACCCAGTACTTC	CASSPPGLGETQYF
TRBD1	-	TRBV10-3	TRBJ2-3	TGTGCCATCAGTCGGGACAGCCTTACAGATACGCAGTATTTT	CAISRDSLTDTQYF
TRBD1	-	TRBV7-2	TRBJ1-3	TGTGCCAGCAGCTGGACAGGGGGCGAAAACACCATATATTTT	CASSWTGGENTIYF
-	-	TRBV30	TRBJ2-1	TGTGCCTGGAGTGTTCGGGCCGGGTATGAGCAGTTCTTC	CAWSVRAGYEQFF
-	-	TRBV29-1	TRBJ1-5	TGCAGCGTTGAACGAGGGAGCAATCAGCCCCAGCATTTT	CSVERGSNQPQHF
TRBD1	-	TRBV11-2	TRBJ2-7	TGTGCCAGCAGCGCGGGACAGGTCTACGAGCAGTACTTC	CASSAGQVYEQYF
TRBD1	-	TRBV7-9	TRBJ2-7	TGTGCCAGCAACCCCTCGGGACAGGCCCCCTACGAGCAGTACTTC	CASNPSGQAPYEQYF
-	-	TRBV7-2	TRBJ1-5	TGTGCCAGCAGCTTAGCTGGGACATCGAATCAGCCCCAGCATTTT	CASSLAGTSNQPQHF
-	-	TRBV20-1	TRBJ2-7	TGCAGTGCTAGAGATAAGGAAGCGGCAAACCTCTACGAGCAGTACTTC	CSARDKEAANLYEQYF
-	-	TRBV13	TRBJ1-1	TGTGCCAGCAGCTTAGCCAGGGTATCAGGGATGAACACTGAAGCTTTCTTT	CASSLARVSGMNTEAFF
-	-	TRBV21-1	TRBJ1-5	TGTGCCAGCAGCCCTGATCGTCAGCCCCAGCATTTT	CASSPDRQPQHF
-	-	TRBV15	TRBJ2-2	TGTGCCACCAGCAGACAATCAGGGTTTTCCGGGGAGCTGTTTTTT	CATSRQSGFSGELFF
TRBD1	-	TRBV5-1	TRBJ1-2	TGCGCCAGCAGCAGGGGACAGGGTCAGGGTGGCTACACCTTC	CASSRGQGQGGYTF
-	-	TRBV7-9	TRBJ2-7	TGTGCCAGCAGCTCGGGGATTGAGCCCTACGAGCAGTACTTC	CASSSGIEPYEQYF
-	-	TRBV5-1	TRBJ2-3	TGCGCCAGCAGATTAGGACCTAGCACAGATACGCAGTATTTT	CASRLGPSTDTQYF
-	-	TRBV6-2/TRBV6-3	TRBJ1-1	TGTGCCAGCAGCCCCAGGCCCGGACGGGCTTTCTTT	CASSPRPGRAFF
TRBD2	-	TRBV9	TRBJ2-1	TGTGCCAGCAGCGTATTTGGCGGGGGGACCGCCAATGAGCAGTTCTTC	CASSVFGGGTANEQFF
-	-	TRBV10-3	TRBJ2-5	TGTGCCATCAGTGAGGTGACCCAGTACTTC	CAISEVTQYF
TRBD1	-	TRBV30	TRBJ1-1	TGTGCCTGGAGTGTACTGGTGACAGGGGGGACTGAAGCTTTCTTT	CAWSVLVTGGTEAFF
-	few	TRBV5-1	TRBJ2-5	TGCGCCAGCAGCTTGGGAGGGAGTCAAGAGACCCAGTACTTC	CASSLGGSQETQYF
-	-	TRBV12-3/TRBV12-4	TRBJ1-4	TGTGCCAGCAGCCCCGACAGGACAGCGACTAATGAAAAACTGTTTTTT	CASSPDRTATNEKLFF
-	-	TRBV3-1	TRBJ1-1	TGTGCCAGCAGCCAAGAAGTCGGTTCCCGGACTGAAGCTTTCTTT	CASSQEVGSRTEAFF
-	-	TRBV6-2/TRBV6-3	TRBJ2-1	TGTGCCAGCAGTTCTCAGCTCGGGACTCTGAGTGAGCAGTTCTTC	CASSSQLGTLSEQFF
TRBD1	-	TRBV28	TRBJ1-4	TGTGCCAGCAGTCTACGGGACAGGGGAAAACTGTTTTTT	CASSLRDRGKLFF
-	once	TRBV23-1	TRBJ2-1	TGCGCCAGCAGTCAATCGCGCCTCTTAGCGATTGATGAGCAGTTCTTC	CASSQSRLLAIDEQFF
-	-	TRBV11-2	TRBJ2-7	TGTGCCAGCAGCCTCCTCGGACATAAGTACTTC	CASSLLGHKYF
TRBD2	-	TRBV15	TRBJ2-1	TGTGCCACCAGCAGTAGGAAGACTAGCGATGATTCCTACAATGAGCAGTTCTTC	CATSSRKTSDDSYNEQFF
-	-	TRBV20-1	TRBJ1-1	TGCAGCGCTCCAGGACGGGTTCGGAGGACTGAAGCTTTCTTT	CSAPGRVRRTEAFF
-	-	TRBV6-2/TRBV6-3	TRBJ2-2	TGTGCCAGCTATTCAGGAGGATCGGGGGAGCTGTTTTTT	CASYSGGSGELFF
-	-	TRBV7-2	TRBJ2-1	TGTGCCAGCAGCCCATCCTTCAGAGCAAGGTTTGAGCAGTTCTTC	CASSPSFRARFEQFF
-	-	TRBV29-1	TRBJ2-5	TGCAGCGCCTTGACAGTCCAAGAGACCCAGTACTTC	CSALTVQETQYF
-	-	TRBV20-1	TRBJ2-3	TGCAGTGCTCAGCGGGCCCGCACAGATACGCAGTATTTT	CSAQRARTDTQYF
TRBD2	-	TRBV20-1	TRBJ2-1	TGCAGTGCTCCTCAACTAGCGGGGTTGAATGAGCAGTTCTTC	CSAPQLAGLNEQFF
-	-	TRBV7-2	TRBJ1-1	TGTGCCAGCAGCTTAGCACCCTTGAGCACTGAAGCTTTCTTT	CASSLAPLSTEAFF
-	-	TRBV6-4	TRBJ2-3	TGTGCCAGCAGTTCGGAGATCAGTGGGTTGCCGTATTTT	CASSSEISGLPYF
-	-	TRBV7-2	TRBJ2-7	TGTGCCAGCAGCTCGGAGCCCCTCTACGAGCAGTACTTC	CASSSEPLYEQYF
-	-	TRBV29-1	TRBJ2-3	TGCAGCGTTGAAGATGGGGGCCTACTTACAGATACGCAGTATTTT	CSVEDGGLLTDTQYF
TRBD2	-	TRBV3-1	TRBJ2-7	TGTGCCAGCAGCCAACCAGGGAGGCTAGCGGTTTACGAGCAGTACTTC	CASSQPGRLAVYEQYF
TRBD1	-	TRBV25-1	TRBJ1-6	TGTGCCAGCAGTGGCCGGACAGGGGAAAGCTCACCCCTCCACTTT	CASSGRTGESSPLHF
TRBD1	-	TRBV6-2/TRBV6-3	TRBJ1-2	TGTGCCAGCAGCCTGGACAGGACAGACTACTATGGCTACACCTTC	CASSLDRTDYYGYTF
TRBD2	-	TRBV24-1	TRBJ2-3	TGTGCCACCAGTGGGGAGGGGAACACAGATACGCAGTATTTT	CATSGEGNTDTQYF
TRBD2	-	TRBV7-2	TRBJ2-5	TGTGCCAGCAGCTTAGGTAGCGGGAGTTTGGCAGAGACCCAGTACTTC	CASSLGSGSLAETQYF
TRBD1	-	TRBV20-1	TRBJ1-2	TGCAGTGCAACCCGTGGGGACAGCCTAGTGGAGGGCTACACCTTC	CSATRGDSLVEGYTF
-	once	TRBV30	TRBJ1-3	TGTGCCTGGAGTGTAGTCGCCTACGGGGGATATGGAAACACCATATATTTT	CAWSVVAYGGYGNTIYF
TRBD1	-	TRBV5-1	TRBJ1-1	TGCGCCAGCAGCTTCGCGAAAGACAGGGTAAGCACTGAAGCTTTCTTT	CASSFAKDRVSTEAFF
-	-	TRBV6-5	TRBJ1-6	TGTGCCAGTTGGTTAGGCGAGGGCTCACCCCTCCACTTT	CASWLGEGSPLHF
-	-	TRBV12-5	TRBJ1-2	TGTGCTAGTGGTGGGCCGACAGGCCCTAACTATGGCTACACCTTC	CASGGPTGPNYGYTF
-	-	TRBV4-1	TRBJ1-4	TGCGCCAGCAGCCAACGCCTGCGGGGGGAGGAGGAAAAACTGTTTTTT	CASSQRLRGEEEKLFF
-	-	TRBV10-3	TRBJ2-5	TGTGCCACCCGTTTTCCGGGGGGCGCCCAAGAGACCCAGTACTTC	CATRFPGGAQETQYF
-	-	TRBV6-2/TRBV6-3	TRBJ2-5	TGTGCCAGCAGTTACGTCCACCGGGAAGAGACCCAGTACTTC	CASSYVHREETQYF
TRBD1	-	TRBV7-2	TRBJ2-2	TGTGCCAGCAGCTTCGGACAGGCCGGGGAGCTGTTTTTT	CASSFGQAGELFF
-	-	TRBV20-1	TRBJ1-4	TGCAGTGCTCTCGCAGGATCGGCTAATGAAAAACTGTTTTTT	CSALAGSANEKLFF
TRBD2	-	TRBV11-2	TRBJ2-1	TGTGCCAGCAGCCCAGCCGGGACTAGCGGGATGATTGAGCAGTTCTTC	CASSPAGTSGMIEQFF
-	-	TRBV27	TRBJ2-3	TGTGCCAGCAGTTCAGGCGCGGTGACAGATACGCAGTATTTT	CASSSGAVTDTQYF